This TCR beta chain derives from a study of cytomegalovirus exposure and HLA in healthy donors. Study-wide points: Some V segments, including TRBV6-2 and TRBV6-3, were excluded as indistinguishable. Based on reports, TCR beta sequences accurately predicted HLA-A and HLA-B alleles for most subjects.

PCR primers comprised 60 Vbeta and 13 Jbeta primers. The table came from immunoSEQ multiplex PCR; TCRdb's copy has only in-frame clones and leaves some out. The table has about 200,000 clones, 78% seen once. Among the donors, all were healthy bone marrow donors. Germline-derived CDR1 and CDR2 are SQVTM and ANQGSEA. The CDR3 is 14 residues long. Concerning this clone: The antigen is undetermined.

This rearrangement joins TRBV29-1 to TRBJ2-2; TRBD1 matches at 7 bases. Sample: PBMCs. The clonotype comes from a woman aged 25 to 39 in good health and CMV-seropositive. This CDR3 is CSMLQGTNTGELFF. DNA of the CDR3: TGCAGTATGTTACAGGGGACAAACACCGGGGAGCTGTTTTTT.